The 10 T cell receptor beta chains below come from one sample, sequenced in a study of metastatic and nonmetastatic thyroid tumors. TCRdb reanalyzed the PCR reads with MiXCR. Altogether around 31,000 clones are present, under 20% being singletons, with the ten largest covering under 12%. Not a single patient had been given any form of treatment at any point before undergoing thyroid surgery. Sequenced material: blood. The receptors come from a female donor with papillary thyroid cancer or a benign thyroid nodule (not recorded which). Some clones in this sample may be carry-over from other donors' samples.

This clone ranks as medium-sized (0.01 to 0.1%). The chain joins TRBV12-3 or TRBV12-4 to TRBJ1-1, with D unresolved. V was shortened by 4 bases and J by 0 bases, with 9 bases between the two germline ends. The CDR3 covers 14 residues. The CDR3 here is CASSSGFMNTEAFF. CDR3 DNA: TGTGCCAGCAGTTCGGGGTTCATGAACACTGAAGCTTTCTTT.

There are many counts of this clone. The chain recombines TRBV7-9 with TRBJ1-2; D gene ambiguous. Germline CDR1 is SEHNR and CDR2 is FQNEAQ (reference sequence). The length of the CDR3 is 14 residues. Trimming shortened V by 0 bases and J by 5 bases, and 10 bases separated the two germline ends. The CDR3 DNA sequence: TGTGCCAGCAGCTTAGCCCCATTGGAGTATGGCTACACCTTC. Its protein is CASSLAPLEYGYTF.

This clone was seen repeatedly, ten times or more. The J gene is TRBJ1-1, the V gene TRBV11-1, with D unresolved. CDR1 and CDR2 (germline): SGHAT, FQDESV (reference sequence). This CDR3 has 14 residues. Trimming took 5 bases from V and 6 from J, leaving 16 bases between them. The CDR3 reads CASSLRREFPEAFF. The CDR3 DNA reads as TGTGCCAGCAGCCTTCGGAGGGAATTTCCTGAAGCTTTCTTT. Supplemented by reference TRBV11-1 and TRBJ1-1, the full variable domain reads EAEVAQSPRYKITEKSQAVAFWCDPISGHATLYWYRQILGQGPELLVQFQDESVVDDSQLPKDRFSAERLKGVDSTLKIQPAELGDSAMYLCASSLRREFPEAFFGQGTRLTVV.

This clone was counted at least ten times. The gene calls are TRBV7-2 and TRBJ2-7; D gene uncertain. CDR1 is SGHTA and CDR2 is FQGNSA in the germline V gene. This CDR3 has 12 amino acids. The V gene lost 5 bases and the J gene lost 4 bases, with 9 bases spanning the gap. The CDR3 DNA reads as TGTGCCAGCAGCGCTACAGCATACGAGCAGTACTTC. As protein: CASSATAYEQYF.

In its sample, this clone was seen a few times. One end of the junction varies from germline; a read error may be responsible. The rearrangement joins TRBV11-2 to TRBJ2-1, with TRBD1 matching over 8 bases. This CDR3 has 17 residues. The germline V gene has CDR1 SGHAT and CDR2 FQNNGV. In DNA, the CDR3 is TGTGCCAGCAGCCCAACCTCCGGGACAGGCTCCTACAATGGGCAGTTCTTC. Translated: CASSPTSGTGSYNGQFF.

This clone has a count of ten or more. CDR3 sequence reads: CASSPDGNYGYTF. Here the CDR3 DNA reads TGTGCCAGCAGCCCCGACGGAAACTATGGCTACACCTTC. The rearrangement links TRBV5-4 to TRBJ1-2; unclear D gene. This CDR3 has 13 amino acids. In germline, CDR1 is SGHNT, CDR2 YYREEE (reference sequence). V lost 4 bases and J lost 2, with 9 bases in between. The full variable domain, completed using reference TRBV5-4 and TRBJ1-2, is ETGVTQSPTHLIKTRGQQVTLRCSSQSGHNTVSWYQQALGQGPQFIFQYYREEENGRGNFPPRFSGLQFPNYSSELNVNALELDDSALYLCASSPDGNYGYTFGSGTRLTVV.

The sample holds many counts of this clone. The V call is TRBV19, the J call TRBJ1-2, with D possibly TRBD1 on 5 matching bases. Trimming removed 3 bases from V and 4 bases from J, with 15 bases in between. The CDR3 loop spans 15 amino acids. Germline CDR1 and CDR2: LNHDA and SQIVND (reference sequence). In nucleotides, the CDR3 is TGTGCCAGTAGTATGGGGCAGCCCTCGTTCTATGGCTACACCTTC. Amino acid sequence: CASSMGQPSFYGYTF. The complete variable domain, with remaining parts taken from reference TRBV19 and TRBJ1-2, reads DGGITQSPKYLFRKEGQNVTLSCEQNLNHDAMYWYRQDPGQGLRLIYYSQIVNDFQKGDIAEGYSVSREKKESFPLTVTSAQKNPTAFYLCASSMGQPSFYGYTFGSGTRLTVV.

The sample holds many counts of this clone. The J gene is TRBJ1-4, the V gene TRBV12-3 or TRBV12-4; 7 nucleotides line up with TRBD1. V dropped 7 bases and J dropped 7; count of bases not matched to a gene: 6. This CDR3 comprises 13 residues. CDR3 coding DNA: TGTGCCAGCACTCCTGGGACAGTTGAAAAACTGTTTTTT. Translated, it gives CASTPGTVEKLFF.

This clone was observed many times. The sample holds other DNA sequences that translate to the same CDR3. CDR3 coding DNA: TGTGCCAGCAGTCTAGCGGGAGATGAGCAGTTCTTC. Its translation is CASSLAGDEQFF. This chain connects TRBV28 to TRBJ2-1, with 10 bases lining up with TRBD2. The CDR3 contains 12 residues. The trim removed 5 bases at V and 8 bases at J, leaving 0 bases unmatched. Germline lookup yields CDR1 MDHEN and CDR2 SYDVKM.

This clone was detected many times. The chain joins TRBV18 to TRBJ1-4; D is uncertain. Germline-derived CDR1 and CDR2 are KGHSH and LQKENI. Between the trimmed V and J ends, which lost 3 bases and 8 bases, there was a span of 10 bases. The CDR3 totals 13 residues. This CDR3 is CASSPNDAEKLFF. CDR3 in DNA: TGTGCCAGCTCACCGAACGACGCAGAAAAACTGTTTTTT.